The 14 T cell receptor beta chains reported below all come from one sample, sequenced in a study of blood T cells in healthy people across ages. A sample-barcoded 5' primer and a J-beta primer mix were used in a second PCR of roughly 7 to 12 cycles. TCRdb reanalysed the 5' RACE reads using MiXCR and keeps one entry per CDR3 protein. The table records some 1.5 million distinct CDR3 sequences, 28% of them present only once. The sequenced material came from blood. These receptors all come from a woman aged 25 to 45 in good health.

The sample holds many counts of this clonotype. V gene TRBV7-7 combines with J gene TRBJ2-5, with a tentative D call TRBD1 (5 bases). The V end lost 11 bases, the J end lost 0 bases, and 7 bases lay between the germline ends. Germline-derived CDR1 and CDR2 are SSHAT and FNYEAQ (reference sequence). The CDR3 consists of 11 residues. The CDR3 here is CAAGYQETQYF. As DNA, the CDR3 is TGTGCCGCAGGGTACCAAGAGACCCAGTACTTC.

The chain has TRBV29-1 and TRBJ2-5, with a possible D match to TRBD1 (6 bases). The germline V gene has CDR1 SQVTM and CDR2 ANQGSEA. Trimming removed 8 bases at V and 11 bases at J, with 30 bases between. CDR3 size: 15 residues. This CDR3 reads CSIYGGGLLRDEQYF. DNA for the CDR3: TGCAGCATATACGGTGGGGGCCTACTCAGGGATGAGCAGTACTTC.

This chain joins TRBV25-1 and TRBJ2-1; 7 bases agree with TRBD2. J lost 4 bases, V lost 8 bases, and 11 bases had no gene match. Germline V CDR1 and CDR2: MGHDK, SYGVNS. The length of the CDR3 is 15 residues. CDR3 sequence (DNA): TGTGCCAGCGGATCCGGGACTACCTCTTACAATGAGCAGTTCTTC. Its protein is CASGSGTTSYNEQFF.

In regard to this clonotype: Germline is not matched at one junction end, which may reflect a read error. The rearrangement joins TRBV7-2 to TRBJ1-2, with D perhaps TRBD1 (6 bases). Germline CDR1 reads SGHTA; CDR2 reads FQGNSA. This CDR3 has 13 amino acids. CDR3 region: CASSAGQSYDYTF. For the CDR3, the DNA is TGTGCCAGCAGCGCCGGACAGAGCTATGACTACACCTTC.

This chain links TRBV3-1 with TRBJ1-2; tentatively, D is TRBD1 (6 bases). The germline V and J ends were trimmed by 4 bases and 6 bases, with 15 bases remaining between them. Germline loops: CDR1 LGHDT, CDR2 YNNKEL (reference sequence). This CDR3 has 14 residues. For the CDR3, the DNA is TGTGCCAGCAGCCGCACGAGGGGGGGAAATGGCTACACCTTC. Encoded protein: CASSRTRGGNGYTF.

This clonotype was seen many times. At one of its ends the junction is not consistent with the germline gene, which may arise from a read error. The rearrangement links TRBV5-1 to TRBJ1-1, with TRBD1 matching over 9 bases. Germline assignment: CDR1 SGHRS and CDR2 YFSETQ. The CDR3 runs 14 residues. CDR3 region: CASSLTGGSTEAFF. The CDR3 region has the DNA TGTGCCAGCAGTTTGACAGGGGGATCCACTGAAGCTTTCTTT.

This clonotype was detected once. V and J are TRBV19 and TRBJ2-3; D unresolved. CDR1 is LNHDA and CDR2 is SQIVND in the germline V gene (reference sequence). Trimming left V 7 bases short and J 0 bases short, with 14 bases between. This CDR3 is 15 amino acids long. The CDR3 loop is CASKARVASTDTQYF. In DNA, the CDR3 is TGTGCCAGTAAAGCACGCGTCGCGAGCACAGATACGCAGTATTTT.

The CDR3 coding sequence is TGCGCCAGCAGCGACGGACAGGAAGGTTCACCCCTCCACTTT. Translation gives CASSDGQEGSPLHF. The V call is TRBV5-1, the J call TRBJ1-6; 7 positions match TRBD1. Germline CDR1 is SGHRS and CDR2 is YFSETQ. This CDR3 region has 14 residues. The ends lost 4 bases at V and 9 bases at J; junction bases unmatched: 7. Full variable domain (remainder filled in from reference TRBV5-1 and TRBJ1-6): KAGVTQTPRYLIKTRGQQVTLSCSPISGHRSVSWYQQTPGQGLQFLFEYFSETQRNKGNFPGRFSGRQFSNSRSEMNVSTLELGDSALYLCASSDGQEGSPLHFGNGTRLTVT.

This clonotype occurred many times. The J gene is TRBJ2-7, the V gene TRBV4-2; no definite D call. V gave up 0 bases and J gave up 6 bases, with 9 bases separating them. The length of the CDR3 is 13 residues. From germline, CDR1 is LGHNA and CDR2 YNFKEQ. The CDR3 is CASSQDGKSEQYF. The CDR3, as DNA: TGTGCCAGCAGCCAAGATGGGAAAAGCGAGCAGTACTTC.

The V call is TRBV30, the J call TRBJ2-7; 7 bases fit TRBD1. CDR3 length equals 13 residues. Per the germline V gene, CDR1 is GTSNPN and CDR2 is SVGIG (reference sequence). V lost 4 bases to trimming and J lost 1 base; unmatched junction nucleotides: 4. The CDR3 DNA sequence: TGTGCCTGGAAACGGACAGGTTCCTACGAGCAGTACTTC. Translating it yields CAWKRTGSYEQYF.

This clonotype was counted many times. The chain uses TRBV28 and TRBJ2-6; perhaps TRBD1 as D (5 bases). Germline values: CDR1 MDHEN, CDR2 SYDVKM. The V and J ends lost 3 bases and 7 bases respectively, with 13 bases between them. The CDR3 runs to 15 residues. CDR3 in DNA: TGTGCCAGCAGTTTGGGGCCATTAGGTGCCAACGTCCTGACTTTC. It yields the protein CASSLGPLGANVLTF.

V gene TRBV6-6 combines with J gene TRBJ2-7; 13 nucleotides line up with TRBD2. Germline CDR1 and CDR2: MNHNY and SVGAGI (reference sequence). The V and J ends lost 8 bases and 7 bases, in that order; junction bases with no gene match: 11. CDR3 length equals 15 residues. CDR3 region: CASWRTSGSLGEQYF. The DNA for the CDR3 is TGTGCCAGCTGGAGGACTAGCGGGAGTTTGGGTGAGCAGTACTTC.

The J gene is TRBJ1-1, the V gene TRBV29-1; tentatively, D is TRBD1 (5 bases). CDR1 and CDR2 from the germline V gene are SQVTM and ANQGSEA. Trimming removed 4 bases at V and 4 bases at J, with 16 bases between. The CDR3 length is 14 residues. This CDR3 reads CSVAGILGVTEAFF. The DNA of the CDR3 is TGCAGCGTTGCTGGGATTCTGGGGGTCACTGAAGCTTTCTTT.

This clonotype was picked up a small number of times. The chain joins TRBV5-1 to TRBJ2-6, with a weak D call TRBD1 (6 bases). V lost 2 bases to trimming and J lost 2 bases, with 11 bases between them. CDR3 length: 16 residues. Germline-derived CDR1 and CDR2 are SGHRS and YFSETQ. CDR3 sequence reads: CASSLTGTTGANVLTF. For the CDR3, the DNA is TGCGCCAGCAGCTTAACGGGGACAACTGGGGCCAACGTCCTGACTTTC.